Sequencing of this T cell receptor (beta chain) was carried out in a study of molecular identifiers for immune sequencing clone quantification. Points from the study as a whole: Clones above 20 RNA copies held over 98% of effector molecules, under 1% in naive cells.

Each CDR3 protein gets one entry after TCRdb re-called the PCR reads with MiXCR. The table records tens of thousands of distinct CDR3 sequences, around a fifth of them present only once. V lost 7 bases, J lost 7 bases, and 13 bases stayed unmatched. The CDR3 has 16 amino acids. The germline V gene encodes CDR1 MNHEY and CDR2 SMNVEV (reference sequence). The authors sorted naive CD8 T cells as CD8+CD4-CCR7+CD45RA+. With regard to this clonotype: The antigen remains unidentified.

This clonotype was obtained from a human donor in good health. Some libraries in this study had Jurkat cell RNA spiked in. Material: naive CD8+ T cells from blood, with Jurkat cell RNA spiked in. Regarding subset: FACS-sorted CD8+CD4-CCR7+CD45RA+ naive T cells. The rearrangement links TRBV27 to TRBJ2-1; 10 bases map to TRBD2. The CDR3, as DNA: TGTGCCAGCACTTACTTAGCGGGAGGATTTTTTAATGAGCAGTTCTTC. Translated: CASTYLAGGFFNEQFF.